The 17 T cell receptor beta chains below come from one sample, sequenced in a study of cytomegalovirus exposure and HLA in healthy donors. The PCR contained 60 Vbeta and 13 Jbeta primers. Sequencing was performed with immunoSEQ multiplex PCR; in TCRdb, only in-frame clones are kept and a portion is missing. The profile shows roughly 120,000 clones, 77% of them singletons. The specimen was PBMCs. The receptors stem from a human donor in good health.

This clone was counted a few times. The genes are TRBV19 and TRBJ2-1, with TRBD1 identical over 8 bases. The CDR3 runs to 15 residues. Trimming removed 1 base from V and 4 bases from J; junction bases left unmatched: 3. Germline values: CDR1 LNHDA, CDR2 SQIVND (reference sequence). CDR3 region: CASSIGTGPYNEQFF. The CDR3 region has the DNA TGTGCCAGTAGTATAGGGACAGGGCCGTACAATGAGCAGTTCTTC. Full variable domain (remainder filled in from reference TRBV19 and TRBJ2-1): DGGITQSPKYLFRKEGQNVTLSCEQNLNHDAMYWYRQDPGQGLRLIYYSQIVNDFQKGDIAEGYSVSREKKESFPLTVTSAQKNPTAFYLCASSIGTGPYNEQFFGPGTRLTVL.

The rearrangement joins TRBV29-1 to TRBJ1-3; 7 bases fit TRBD1. With V trimmed by 3 bases and J by 2 bases, 10 bases remained unmatched. CDR1 is SQVTM, CDR2 ANQGSEA, per germline. This CDR3 has 16 amino acids. CDR3 region: CSVDSGTDFPGNTIYF. As DNA, the CDR3 is TGCAGCGTTGACTCAGGGACAGACTTTCCTGGAAACACCATATATTTT.

In its sample, this clone was seen a few times. The J gene is TRBJ2-3, the V gene TRBV6-1; D possibly corresponds to TRBD2 (6 bases). The length of the CDR3 is 12 residues. CDR1 is MNHNS and CDR2 is SASEGT in the germline V gene. Deletions cut 3 bases from V and 5 bases from J, with 6 bases between. CDR3 loop: CASSEEGDTQYF. In DNA form, the CDR3 reads TGTGCCAGCAGTGAGGAGGGAGATACGCAGTATTTT.

V and J are TRBV5-1 and TRBJ2-7, with 8 bases that match TRBD2. Looked up from germline, CDR1 is SGHRS and CDR2 is YFSETQ. With 0 bases clipped from V and 6 bases from J, the junction kept 8 bases outside the gene matches. The CDR3 runs to 15 residues. The CDR3 bases are TGCGCCAGCAGCTTGGAAGGGCGGGAGGATGCCGAGCAGTACTTC. Protein: CASSLEGREDAEQYF.

V and J are TRBV5-4 and TRBJ2-2, with 11 positions matching TRBD1. V was pared by 4 bases and J by 2 bases, with 4 bases of the junction left unmatched. CDR3 length: 16 residues. Germline CDR1 SGHNT, CDR2 YYREEE (reference sequence). CDR3 coding DNA: TGTGCCAGCAGCACGAGGACAGGGGGCAACACCGGGGAGCTGTTTTTT. Translation gives CASSTRTGGNTGELFF. Combining the CDR3 with reference TRBV5-4 and TRBJ2-2 gives the whole variable domain ETGVTQSPTHLIKTRGQQVTLRCSSQSGHNTVSWYQQALGQGPQFIFQYYREEENGRGNFPPRFSGLQFPNYSSELNVNALELDDSALYLCASSTRTGGNTGELFFGEGSRLTVL.

The chain employs TRBV27 and TRBJ2-1, with 9 bases fitting TRBD1. CDR3 length equals 15 residues. V was pared by 3 bases and J by 5 bases, with 5 bases of the junction left unmatched. The germline V gene has CDR1 MNHEY and CDR2 SMNVEV (reference sequence). The chain's CDR3 is CASSFWTGVDNEQFF. The CDR3 DNA reads as TGTGCCAGCAGTTTTTGGACAGGGGTGGACAATGAGCAGTTCTTC.

As DNA, the CDR3 is TGTGCCAGCAGTGAAAATGAGGGCCGCTATGGCTACACCTTC. This encodes CASSENEGRYGYTF. This rearrangement joins TRBV2 to TRBJ1-2, with D uncertain. Trimming cost V 2 bases and J 4 bases, with 11 bases left between them. The CDR3 sequence is 14 residues long. The germline V gene encodes CDR1 SNHLY and CDR2 FYNNEI.

This clone showed up just once. The chain employs TRBV28 and TRBJ2-7; 13 bases align to TRBD2. V trimming: 4 bases; J trimming: 2 bases; junction bases outside the gene matches: 17. Germline-derived CDR1 and CDR2 are MDHEN and SYDVKM. The CDR3 consists of 20 residues. The CDR3 DNA is TGTGCCAGCAGTTCGGCCAGGGGGCCGGGACTAGCGGGGCACACCTACGAGCAGTACTTC. Translating it yields CASSSARGPGLAGHTYEQYF.

V usage is TRBV5-4 and J usage is TRBJ2-5; tentative D call: TRBD2 (5 bases). The germline gives CDR1 SGHNT, CDR2 YYREEE (reference sequence). This CDR3 comprises 13 residues. V lost 4 bases, J lost 7 bases, and 14 bases lay in between. In nucleotides, the CDR3 is TGTGCCAGCAGCCCGCTGATGGGGAGGACCCAGTACTTC. Protein product: CASSPLMGRTQYF.

The rearrangement links TRBV30 to TRBJ1-1, with a tentative D call TRBD1 (6 bases). The CDR3 has 13 amino acids. The germline V gene has CDR1 GTSNPN and CDR2 SVGIG (reference sequence). The CDR3 DNA is TGTGCTGAAGTAGGACAGACAAACACTGAAGCTTTCTTT. Amino acids: CAEVGQTNTEAFF. Together with reference TRBV30 and TRBJ1-1, the CDR3 gives the full variable domain: SQTIHQWPATLVQPVGSPLSLECTVEGTSNPNLYWYRQAAGRGLQLLFYSVGIGQISSEVPQNLSASRPQDRQFILSSKKLLLSDSGFYLCAEVGQTNTEAFFGQGTRLTVV.

Points on this clone: This sample includes further DNA sequences coding for the same CDR3. The chain recombines TRBV28 with TRBJ2-7, with D hard to call. Germline loops: CDR1 MDHEN, CDR2 SYDVKM. Trimming shortened V by 3 bases and J by 5 bases, and 8 bases separated the two germline ends. This CDR3 comprises 12 residues. CDR3 sequence (DNA): TGTGCCAGCAGTTTCTTCCAGGACGAGCAGTACTTC. Its translation is CASSFFQDEQYF.

The rearrangement links TRBV30 to TRBJ2-6, with 7 bases matching TRBD2. Germline CDR1 GTSNPN, CDR2 SVGIG (reference sequence). The CDR3 extends over 16 amino acids. After removal of 0 bases from V and 4 bases from J, the junction contained 6 bases not matched to a gene. The CDR3 sequence is CAWSVLGRAGANVLTF. The DNA of the CDR3 is TGTGCCTGGAGTGTACTAGGGAGGGCCGGGGCCAACGTCCTGACTTTC. The full variable domain, its missing parts supplied by reference TRBV30 and TRBJ2-6, is SQTIHQWPATLVQPVGSPLSLECTVEGTSNPNLYWYRQAAGRGLQLLFYSVGIGQISSEVPQNLSASRPQDRQFILSSKKLLLSDSGFYLCAWSVLGRAGANVLTFGAGSRLTVL.

The chain has TRBV11-1 and TRBJ1-2; no firm D call. Between the trimmed V and J ends, which lost 2 bases and 6 bases, there was a span of 13 bases. The CDR3 is made up of 14 amino acids. Germline V gene sequence: CDR1 SGHAT, CDR2 FQDESV (reference sequence). CDR3 bases: TGTGCCAGCAGCTTATCAAAGGGAGTGAATGGCTACACCTTC. Translated: CASSLSKGVNGYTF.

As to this clone: One junction end disagrees with the germline gene, perhaps due to a read error. This chain joins TRBV6-5 and TRBJ1-5; 7 positions match TRBD1. From germline, CDR1 is MNHEY and CDR2 SVGAGI. The CDR3 has 13 residues. The CDR3 sequence is CASSNSQGQPQHF. The CDR3 bases are TGTGCCAGCAGTAACTCACAGGGGCAGCCCCAGCATTTT.

The rearrangement links TRBV6-5 to TRBJ2-1; D is perhaps TRBD1 (5 bases). V lost 2 bases, J lost 5 bases, and 13 bases lay in between. CDR3 length: 15 amino acids. CDR1 is MNHEY and CDR2 is SVGAGI in the germline V gene. CDR3 sequence reads: CASSYAGRPDNEQFF. The DNA for the CDR3 is TGTGCCAGCAGTTACGCAGGGCGGCCCGACAATGAGCAGTTCTTC.

This chain uses TRBV28 with TRBJ2-3, with TRBD2 identical over 7 bases. The V gene's germline CDR1 is MDHEN and CDR2 SYDVKM. Trimming at V came to 5 bases and at J to 3 bases, leaving 8 bases not matched to a gene. The CDR3 length is 15 residues. CDR3 DNA sequence: TGTGCCAGCAGTGTCAAGCGGGGTCAGACAGATACGCAGTATTTT. It is translated as CASSVKRGQTDTQYF.

This clone was picked up a small number of times. The J gene is TRBJ2-3, the V gene TRBV28; TRBD1 matches 9 bases. Looked up from germline, CDR1 is MDHEN and CDR2 is SYDVKM. This CDR3 region has 16 residues. V was pared by 4 bases and J by 2 bases, with 7 bases of the junction left unmatched. For the CDR3, the DNA is TGTGCCAGCAGTTCACAAGGACAGGGGAACACAGATACGCAGTATTTT. Residues: CASSSQGQGNTDTQYF.